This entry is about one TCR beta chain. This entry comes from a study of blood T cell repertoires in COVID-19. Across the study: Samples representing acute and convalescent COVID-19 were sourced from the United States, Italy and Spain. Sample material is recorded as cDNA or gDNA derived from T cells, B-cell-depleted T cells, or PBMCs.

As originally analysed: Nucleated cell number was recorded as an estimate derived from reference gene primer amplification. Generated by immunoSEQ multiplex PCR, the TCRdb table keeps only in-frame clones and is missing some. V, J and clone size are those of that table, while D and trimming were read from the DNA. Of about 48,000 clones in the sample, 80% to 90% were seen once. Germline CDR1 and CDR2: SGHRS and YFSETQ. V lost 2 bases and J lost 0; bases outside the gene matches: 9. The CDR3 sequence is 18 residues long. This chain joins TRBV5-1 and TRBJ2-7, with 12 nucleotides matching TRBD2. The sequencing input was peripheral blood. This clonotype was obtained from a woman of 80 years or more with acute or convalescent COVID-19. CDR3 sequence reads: CASSFGLAGIGSSYEQYF. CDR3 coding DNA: TGCGCCAGCAGCTTTGGACTAGCGGGGATAGGAAGCTCCTACGAGCAGTACTTC.